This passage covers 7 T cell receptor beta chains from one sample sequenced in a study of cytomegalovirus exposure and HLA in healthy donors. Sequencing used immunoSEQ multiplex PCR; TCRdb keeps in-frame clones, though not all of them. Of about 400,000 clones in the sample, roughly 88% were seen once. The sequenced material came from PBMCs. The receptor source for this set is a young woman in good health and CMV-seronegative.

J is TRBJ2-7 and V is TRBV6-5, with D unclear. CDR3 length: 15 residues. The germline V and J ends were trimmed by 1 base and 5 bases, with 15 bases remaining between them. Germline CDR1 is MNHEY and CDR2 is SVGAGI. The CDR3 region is CASSYLAGPLHEQYF. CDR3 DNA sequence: TGTGCCAGCAGTTACTTGGCAGGTCCTCTCCACGAGCAGTACTTC.

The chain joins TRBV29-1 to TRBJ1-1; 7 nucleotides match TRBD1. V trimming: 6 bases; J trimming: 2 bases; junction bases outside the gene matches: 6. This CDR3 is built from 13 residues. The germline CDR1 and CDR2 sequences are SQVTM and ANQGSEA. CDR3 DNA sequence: TGCAGCGTCGTGGACAGGATAAACACTGAAGCTTTCTTT. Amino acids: CSVVDRINTEAFF.

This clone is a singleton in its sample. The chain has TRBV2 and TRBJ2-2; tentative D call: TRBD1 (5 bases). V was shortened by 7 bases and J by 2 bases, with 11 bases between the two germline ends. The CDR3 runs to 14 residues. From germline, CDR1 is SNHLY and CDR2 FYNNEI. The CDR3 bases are TGTGCCAGCACTAAGGGGCTAAACACCGGGGAGCTGTTTTTT. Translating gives CASTKGLNTGELFF.

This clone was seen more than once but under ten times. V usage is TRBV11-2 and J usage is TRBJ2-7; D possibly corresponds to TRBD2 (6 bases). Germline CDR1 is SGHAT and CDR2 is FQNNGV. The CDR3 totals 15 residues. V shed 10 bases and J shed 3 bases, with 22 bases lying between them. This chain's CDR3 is CATAWAGSGGYEQYF. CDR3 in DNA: TGTGCCACCGCTTGGGCGGGGTCTGGGGGCTACGAGCAGTACTTC. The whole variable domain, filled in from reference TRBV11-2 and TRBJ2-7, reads EAGVAQSPRYKIIEKRQSVAFWCNPISGHATLYWYQQILGQGPKLLIQFQNNGVVDDSQLPKDRFSAERLKGVDSTLKIQPAKLEDSAVYLCATAWAGSGGYEQYFGPGTRLTVT.

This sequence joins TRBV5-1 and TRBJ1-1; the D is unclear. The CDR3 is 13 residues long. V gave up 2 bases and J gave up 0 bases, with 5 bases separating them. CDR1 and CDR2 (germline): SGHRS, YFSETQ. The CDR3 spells CASSLTVNTEAFF. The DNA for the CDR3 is TGCGCCAGCAGCTTAACAGTGAACACTGAAGCTTTCTTT. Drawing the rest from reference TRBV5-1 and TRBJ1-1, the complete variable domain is KAGVTQTPRYLIKTRGQQVTLSCSPISGHRSVSWYQQTPGQGLQFLFEYFSETQRNKGNFPGRFSGRQFSNSRSEMNVSTLELGDSALYLCASSLTVNTEAFFGQGTRLTVV.

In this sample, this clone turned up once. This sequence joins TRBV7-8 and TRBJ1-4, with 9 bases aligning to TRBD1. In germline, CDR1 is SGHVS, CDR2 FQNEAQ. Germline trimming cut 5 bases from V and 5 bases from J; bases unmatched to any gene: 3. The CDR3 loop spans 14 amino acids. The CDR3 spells CASSNDRGNEKLFF. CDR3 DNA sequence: TGTGCCAGCAGCAACGACAGGGGGAATGAAAAACTGTTTTTT.

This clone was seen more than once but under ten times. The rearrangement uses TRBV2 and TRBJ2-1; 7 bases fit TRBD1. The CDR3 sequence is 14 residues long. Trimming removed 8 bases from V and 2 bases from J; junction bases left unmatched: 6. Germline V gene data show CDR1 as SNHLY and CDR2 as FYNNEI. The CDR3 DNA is TGTGCCAGCGACGGGACAGATCCCTACAATGAGCAGTTCTTC. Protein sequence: CASDGTDPYNEQFF.